The 10 T cell receptor beta chains in this list originate from one sample, sequenced in a study of T cell responses to AZD1222 COVID-19 vaccine. Clones were sequenced by immunoSEQ multiplex PCR, and TCRdb holds only the in-frame ones, with some missing. The sample consists of some 99,000 clones, about 90% of them appearing once. Sequences were derived from peripheral blood, sampled 28 days after the second AZD1222 dose. The receptor source for this set is an adult who received the AZD1222 COVID-19 vaccine.

The CDR3, as DNA: TGTGCCTGGAGGGCCCCGGGACAGGAGACTGAAGCTTTCTTT. Protein: CAWRAPGQETEAFF. The gene calls are TRBV30 and TRBJ1-1; TRBD1 aligns across 8 bases. After removal of 3 bases from V and 5 bases from J, the junction contained 8 bases not matched to a gene. CDR3 length: 14 residues. Germline V gene sequence: CDR1 GTSNPN, CDR2 SVGIG (reference sequence).

This clone was seen once. The rearrangement uses TRBV7-8 and TRBJ1-1; a weak D match, TRBD1 (5 bases). V dropped 0 bases and J dropped 4 bases, with 9 bases sitting between them. Germline V gene lookup returns CDR1 SGHVS and CDR2 FQNEAQ. The CDR3 is made up of 14 amino acids. The CDR3 nucleotides are TGTGCCAGCAGCTTAGCTCGTGGGGGCACTGAAGCTTTCTTT. Encoded protein: CASSLARGGTEAFF.

This clone has just one count. The rearrangement joins TRBV3-1 (or the pseudogene TRBV3-2) to TRBJ1-3, with 9 bases lining up with TRBD1. The CDR3 loop spans 16 amino acids. J gave up 4 bases and V 4 bases, and 8 bases lay outside the gene matches. CDR1 and CDR2 (germline): LGHDT, YNNKEL (reference sequence). The CDR3 DNA follows: TGTGCCAGCAGCCCTTGGACAGGGGTCTCCGGAAACACCATATATTTT. Its protein is CASSPWTGVSGNTIYF.

The V call is TRBV7-9, the J call TRBJ2-7; 8 nucleotides agree with TRBD2. V gave up 4 bases and J gave up 2 bases; unmatched junction bases: 10. In germline, CDR1 is SEHNR, CDR2 FQNEAQ (reference sequence). This CDR3 has 16 residues. CDR3 bases: TGTGCCAGCAGCTCCCCCGTAGCGGGATCTACCTACGAGCAGTACTTC. Its translation: CASSSPVAGSTYEQYF.

The CDR3 DNA is TGTGCCAGCAGCAAAGATGGTATGGAAATCTCTGGAAACACCATATATTTT. Translated, it gives CASSKDGMEISGNTIYF. The chain carries TRBV21-1 and TRBJ1-3. TRBV21-1 is a pseudogene. The CDR3 covers 17 residues.

The chain carries TRBV6-6 and TRBJ2-2; a weak D match, TRBD1 (7 bases). The CDR3 extends over 15 amino acids. From germline, CDR1 is MNHNY and CDR2 SVGAGI (reference sequence). The V and J ends lost 3 bases and 5 bases respectively, with 13 bases between them. The CDR3 region is CASSYSPGGTGELFF. CDR3 in DNA: TGTGCCAGCAGTTATAGTCCAGGGGGGACCGGGGAGCTGTTTTTT.

This sequence joins TRBV19 and TRBJ1-5; TRBD1 matches at 11 bases. CDR3 length: 20 amino acids. Germline V gives CDR1 LNHDA, CDR2 SQIVND (reference sequence). V was pared by 4 bases and J by 0 bases, with 14 bases of the junction left unmatched. The CDR3: CASSSVTGTGGAFSNQPQHF. Here the CDR3 DNA reads TGTGCCAGTAGTAGCGTCACCGGGACAGGGGGGGCCTTTAGCAATCAGCCCCAGCATTTT.

The chain carries TRBV10-2 and TRBJ2-2; D is unclear. Trimming removed 3 bases at V and 7 bases at J, with 9 bases between. The germline V gene encodes CDR1 WSHSY and CDR2 SAAADI. The CDR3 has 13 amino acids. The CDR3 protein is CASSDLGGGELFF. DNA of the CDR3: TGCGCCAGCAGTGACTTGGGCGGCGGGGAGCTGTTTTTT.

This rearrangement joins TRBV30 to TRBJ2-7; possibly TRBD2 for D (6 bases). This CDR3 region has 14 residues. Germline V lookup: CDR1 GTSNPN, CDR2 SVGIG (reference sequence). V lost 3 bases and J 1 base, leaving 13 bases between the germline ends. This CDR3 reads CAWRTTSVSYEQYF. The CDR3 DNA is TGTGCCTGGAGGACGACTAGTGTGTCCTACGAGCAGTACTTC.

This sequence joins TRBV12-3 or TRBV12-4 and TRBJ2-7, with D possibly TRBD1 on 5 matching bases. The V end lost 2 bases, the J end lost 7 bases, and 12 bases lay between the germline ends. The length of the CDR3 is 13 residues. CDR3 sequence reads: CASSLQGAIEQYF. The CDR3 coding sequence is TGTGCCAGCAGTTTACAGGGTGCGATAGAGCAGTACTTC.